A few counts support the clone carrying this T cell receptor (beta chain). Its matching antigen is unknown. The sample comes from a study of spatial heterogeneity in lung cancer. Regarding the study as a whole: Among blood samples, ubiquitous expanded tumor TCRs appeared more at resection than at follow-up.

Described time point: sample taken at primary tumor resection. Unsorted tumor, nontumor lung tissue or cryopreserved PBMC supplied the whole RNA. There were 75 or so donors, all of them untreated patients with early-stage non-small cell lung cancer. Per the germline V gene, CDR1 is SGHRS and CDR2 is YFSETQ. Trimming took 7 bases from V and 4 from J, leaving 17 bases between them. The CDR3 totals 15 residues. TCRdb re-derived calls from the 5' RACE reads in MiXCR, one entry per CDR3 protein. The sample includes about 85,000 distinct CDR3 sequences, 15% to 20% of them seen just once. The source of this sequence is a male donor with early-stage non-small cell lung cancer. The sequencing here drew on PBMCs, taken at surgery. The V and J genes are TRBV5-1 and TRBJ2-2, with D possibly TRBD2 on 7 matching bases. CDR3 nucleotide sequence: TGCGCCAGCTCCCCCGGGGGGCGCGTCACCGGGGAGCTGTTTTTT. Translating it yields CASSPGGRVTGELFF.